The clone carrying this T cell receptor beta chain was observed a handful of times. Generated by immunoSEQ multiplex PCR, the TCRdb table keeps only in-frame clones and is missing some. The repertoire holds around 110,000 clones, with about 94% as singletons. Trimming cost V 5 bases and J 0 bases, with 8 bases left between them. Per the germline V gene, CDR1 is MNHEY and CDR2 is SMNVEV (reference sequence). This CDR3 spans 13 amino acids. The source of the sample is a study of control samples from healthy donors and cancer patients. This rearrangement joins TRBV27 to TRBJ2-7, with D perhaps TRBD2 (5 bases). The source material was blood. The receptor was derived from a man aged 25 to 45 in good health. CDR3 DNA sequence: TGTGCCAGCAGTAGCCGGGACTCCTACGAGCAGTACTTC. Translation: CASSSRDSYEQYF.